This record covers a single TCR beta chain. Its antigen specificity is not known. The input lacks base qualities; no much larger clone sits a single base away. TCRbeta CDR3 regions were amplified from genomic DNA using the immunoSEQ Assay, a bias-controlled multiplex PCR. In the original analysis: Within the assay, amplification of reference gene primers was used to estimate how many nucleated cells each sample contained. To quantify the absolute abundance of each unique TCRbeta CDR3 rearrangement, sequence reads were collapsed and filtered. For each sample, productive Simpson clonality was calculated as the square root of Simpson's diversity index across productive rearrangements. TCRdb took over this immuneACCESS table, retaining in-frame rearrangements with V and J assigned. Such tables are incomplete; in checked studies, under half of the missing clones stem from an unresolved V gene, and the remainder is unexplained. The V and J calls and clone size come from that table; D and trimming were worked out from the DNA. The sample yields some 510,000 clones; over 75% were counted once. In total, the top ten clones hold about 1.7% of the sample.

This sample was taken from a study of blood T cell repertoires in COVID-19 (dated by TCRdb to 2019 to 2021). With regard to the full study: Collaborator samples came from the United States, Italy and Spain and covered acute and convalescent phases of COVID-19. The material from the prospective study consisted of cDNA or gDNA derived from T cells, B-cell-depleted T cells, or PBMCs. The dataset comprised deeply sampled blood TCRbeta repertoires from subjects exposed to, actively infected with, or recovered from COVID-19. The repertoires were released in a freely available public database meant as a resource for research on the immune response to SARS-CoV-2. The samples were drawn from two sources: the first 160 participants of the ongoing ImmuneRACE study, and approximately 1,300 subjects contributed by 6 global collaborators. The sample metadata nearly always contained a de-identified subject ID, COVID-19 status, age in years and sex. Where HLA class I and class II types were available, the types were taken from metadata supplied by the sample provider, not from assay-based typing. Points the paper makes about the study in general: How much clinical and demographic metadata was included differed by source and by participant, and the metadata was provided uncurated.

Participants in the prospective study were enrolled through a virtual design, were aged roughly 18 to 100 years, and lived in approximately 25 United States geographic areas. In the prospective study, participants were assigned to cohorts based on the clinical history participants reported in a screening survey and a study questionnaire. Recovered participants in ImmuneRACE Cohort 3 were defined by two consecutive negative NP/OP PCR tests, clearance by a healthcare professional, or resolution of symptoms. Each participant in the prospective study had whole blood, serum and a nasopharyngeal or oropharyngeal swab collected by mobile phlebotomists. Participants in the prospective study had the option to provide additional blood draws and questionnaires over a roughly two-month period. Before DNA extraction, prospective study blood samples were shipped either frozen or at room temperature. The source is a woman aged 40-49 years who had recovered from COVID-19. The sequenced sample was PBMCs or T cells enriched from blood (not recorded which).

DNA sequence: TGTGCCAGCAGTTTATTAGATGGGAGTACGTTCTTC. Translation gives CASSLLDGSTFF. The sequence is built from TRBV28 and TRBJ2-1; the D region possibly corresponds to TRBD2 (5 bases align). Reading the germline V gene gives CDR1 MDHEN and CDR2 SYDVKM. V is reduced by 1 base and J by 15 bases, leaving a spacing of 13 bases between them. Counted from cysteine to phenylalanine, this CDR3 has 12 amino acids. The only DNA kept is the CDR3, 36 bases in frame from the first base. The full variable domain, completed from the reference TRBV28 and TRBJ2-1 proteins outside the CDR3, reads DVKVTQSSRYLVKRTGEKVFLECVQDMDHENMFWYRQDPGLGLRLIYFSYDVKMKEKGDIPEGYSVSREKKERFSLILESASTNQTSMYLCASSLLDGSTFFGPGTRLTVL.